The 13 T cell receptor beta chains below were found in one sample sequenced in a study of human T cells and chemical hapten exposure. The study extracted total RNA from unfractionated whole blood. The library put unique molecular identifiers onto individual cDNA molecules. TCRdb analysed the reads with MiXCR anew, one entry per CDR3 protein. Of around 120,000 distinct CDR3 sequences listed, roughly 8.5% are singletons. Sequencing was performed on whole blood. These receptors were collected from a human donor in good health. Some clones in this sample may be carry-over from other donors' samples.

This clonotype was recorded a few times. The chain couples TRBV3-1 to TRBJ2-5; TRBD2 matches at 11 bases. Germline lookup yields CDR1 LGHDT and CDR2 YNNKEL (reference sequence). J gave up 1 base and V 5 bases, and 3 bases lay outside the gene matches. The CDR3 runs to 15 residues. The CDR3 is CASSASGGRQETQYF. The CDR3 DNA reads TGTGCCAGCAGCGCTAGCGGGGGGCGCCAAGAGACCCAGTACTTC.

This clonotype was detected ten times or more. The V gene is TRBV9, the J gene TRBJ2-7, with a possible D match to TRBD1 (6 bases). The CDR3 loop spans 14 amino acids. Trimming cost V 1 base and J 1 base, with 9 bases left between them. Germline V gene data show CDR1 as SGDLS and CDR2 as YYNGEE. The CDR3 protein is CASSVRDTSYEQYF. Here the CDR3 DNA reads TGTGCCAGCAGCGTACGGGACACTTCCTACGAGCAGTACTTC.

A few counts support this clonotype. V usage is TRBV5-6 and J usage is TRBJ2-7; D is possibly TRBD1 or TRBD2 (5 bases each). V lost 4 bases and J 3 bases, leaving 17 bases between the germline ends. Germline CDR1 and CDR2: SGHDT and YYEEEE. The CDR3 extends over 15 amino acids. The CDR3 loop reads CASSRTRDGNYEQYF. CDR3 in DNA: TGTGCCAGCAGCCGCACCCGGGACGGGAACTACGAGCAGTACTTC.

This clonotype was found a few times. The J gene is TRBJ1-3, the V gene TRBV7-9; TRBD1 matches 9 bases. The V gene end was trimmed by 3 bases and the J gene end by 4 bases; junction bases not matched to a gene: 7. CDR3 length equals 16 residues. CDR1 SEHNR and CDR2 FQNEAQ come from the germline V gene (reference sequence). CDR3 bases: TGTGCCAGCAGCTTCTCCGGGACAGGGAAAGGAAACACCATATATTTT. It yields the protein CASSFSGTGKGNTIYF.

This clonotype came up a few times. The genes are TRBV6-5 and TRBJ2-1; D perhaps matches TRBD2 (6 bases). This CDR3 region has 16 residues. Trimming shortened V by 6 bases and J by 3 bases, and 18 bases separated the two germline ends. Germline CDR1 is MNHEY and CDR2 is SVGAGI. The CDR3 DNA reads TGTGCCAGCAGACCTCTGTCGGGGGTCAACTACAATGAGCAGTTCTTC. Amino acids: CASRPLSGVNYNEQFF.

The rearrangement joins TRBV5-1 to TRBJ1-5; 9 bases fit TRBD1. Germline CDR1 and CDR2: SGHRS and YFSETQ. This CDR3 is built from 18 residues. J gave up 4 bases and V 3 bases, and 14 bases lay outside the gene matches. The CDR3 coding sequence is TGCGCCAGCAGCTCTGGACCCGGGACAGGGTTGGGGAATCAGCCCCAGCATTTT. It specifies CASSSGPGTGLGNQPQHF.

This sequence joins TRBV28 and TRBJ2-2; D ambiguous. Germline CDR1 reads MDHEN; CDR2 reads SYDVKM. The CDR3 sequence is 16 residues long. V shed 2 bases and J shed 5 bases, with 15 bases lying between them. CDR3 DNA sequence: TGTGCCAGCAGTTTAGAGGAAGGGCCTCGTACCGGGGAGCTGTTTTTT. Translation gives CASSLEEGPRTGELFF. Drawing the rest from reference TRBV28 and TRBJ2-2, the complete variable domain is DVKVTQSSRYLVKRTGEKVFLECVQDMDHENMFWYRQDPGLGLRLIYFSYDVKMKEKGDIPEGYSVSREKKERFSLILESASTNQTSMYLCASSLEEGPRTGELFFGEGSRLTVL.

The chain joins TRBV11-2 to TRBJ1-1; 7 nucleotides align to TRBD1. The CDR3 is 14 amino acids. With 1 base clipped from V and 8 bases from J, the junction kept 7 bases outside the gene matches. CDR1 and CDR2 (germline): SGHAT, FQNNGV. CDR3 bases: TGTGCCAGCAGCTTAGGGGACAGTAACCAGGAAGCTTTCTTT. This codes for CASSLGDSNQEAFF.

This clonotype was recorded a few times. The V call is TRBV20-1, the J call TRBJ2-5, with 8 bases aligning to TRBD2. Germline V gives CDR1 DFQATT, CDR2 SNEGSKA (reference sequence). This CDR3 spans 15 amino acids. V shed 3 bases and J 7 bases; nucleotides not matched to a gene: 13. CDR3: CSARKLSTSDGTQYF. The DNA for the CDR3 is TGCAGTGCTAGGAAATTGTCGACTAGCGATGGGACCCAGTACTTC.

This rearrangement joins TRBV12-3 or TRBV12-4 to TRBJ2-1; TRBD2 matches 12 bases. Trimming at V came to 6 bases and at J to 0 bases, leaving 3 bases not matched to a gene. The CDR3 length is 16 residues. DNA for the CDR3: TGTGCCAGCAGCCAGGGACTAGCGGGCTCCTACAATGAGCAGTTCTTC. Its translation: CASSQGLAGSYNEQFF.

This clonotype was picked up many times. This chain connects TRBV29-1 to TRBJ1-1, with D possibly matching TRBD1 (5 bases). The V and J ends lost 6 bases and 0 bases respectively, with 11 bases between them. The CDR3 length is 13 residues. CDR1 SQVTM and CDR2 ANQGSEA come from the germline V gene. The CDR3: CSVGGRVNTEAFF. CDR3 in DNA: TGCAGCGTGGGAGGCAGGGTGAACACTGAAGCTTTCTTT.

This clonotype was seen only a few times. The chain employs TRBV20-1 and TRBJ2-1; the D gene is possibly TRBD1 (5 bases). The CDR3 sequence is 16 residues long. V was pared by 2 bases and J by 4 bases, with 18 bases between. In germline, CDR1 is DFQATT, CDR2 SNEGSKA (reference sequence). CDR3 DNA: TGCAGTGCTAGATCCCCACAGGCGCTACTTTACAATGAGCAGTTCTTC. Amino acids: CSARSPQALLYNEQFF.

The sample holds many counts of this clonotype. The chain uses TRBV4-2 and TRBJ2-5; 8 bases map to TRBD2. Losses at the gene ends were 2 bases for V and 1 base for J; bases not matched to a gene: 6. CDR1 is LGHNA, CDR2 YNFKEQ, per germline. This CDR3 spans 16 amino acids. DNA of the CDR3: TGTGCCAGCAGCCAACTTTCACTAGCGGCCCAAGAGACCCAGTACTTC. Amino acids: CASSQLSLAAQETQYF.